The rows below give T cell receptor beta chains drawn from one sample of a study of cytomegalovirus exposure and HLA in healthy donors. TCRdb's copy holds only in-frame clones and misses some; the assay was immunoSEQ multiplex PCR. Seen in this sample are over 60,000 clones; the ten most common clones hold 7.5% to 8%. Sequencing used PBMCs. These receptors were taken from a female donor in good health and CMV-seropositive. The CDR3 runs from the conserved cysteine through the conserved F or W. A D gene is named only where the DNA matches it firmly.

V gene,J gene,D gene,CDR3 protein,CDR3 DNA
TRBV7-8,TRBJ1-1,-,CASSQTGMNEAFF,TGTGCCAGCAGTCAAACAGGGATGAATGAAGCTTTCTTT
TRBV4-2,TRBJ1-1,TRBD1,CASSQVGTGLTNTEAFF,TGTGCCAGCAGCCAAGTGGGGACAGGGTTGACTAACACTGAAGCTTTCTTT
TRBV10-1,TRBJ2-5,TRBD1,CASSNRTGQETQYF,TGCGCCAGCAGTAACAGGACAGGCCAAGAGACCCAGTACTTC
TRBV19,TRBJ2-3,TRBD2,CASSARTSGYTDTQYF,TGTGCCAGTAGTGCGAGGACTAGCGGCTACACAGATACGCAGTATTTT
TRBV19,TRBJ1-3,-,CASSRTASGNTIYF,TGTGCCAGTAGTCGGACAGCCTCTGGAAACACCATATATTTT
TRBV18,TRBJ2-7,TRBD1,CASSSGTGHGREQYF,TGTGCCAGCTCATCCGGGACAGGGCACGGTCGCGAGCAGTACTTC
TRBV6-1,TRBJ2-2,-,CASRDRPNTGELFF,TGTGCCAGCAGGGACAGACCGAACACCGGGGAGCTGTTTTTT
TRBV30,TRBJ1-4,-,CAWSPSVSGRNEKLFF,TGTGCCTGGAGCCCCTCCGTCTCAGGCCGTAATGAAAAACTGTTTTTT
TRBV25-1,TRBJ2-4,-,CASSHSGVAKNIQYF,TGTGCCAGCAGTCACTCGGGGGTAGCCAAAAACATTCAGTACTTC
TRBV7-9,TRBJ1-2,TRBD1,CASSQGVVYGYTF,TGTGCCAGCAGTCAGGGGGTTGTCTATGGCTACACCTTC
TRBV9,TRBJ1-4,-,CASSVATGVRGINEKLFF,TGTGCCAGCAGCGTAGCTACGGGAGTGCGGGGGATTAATGAAAAACTGTTTTTT
TRBV5-4,TRBJ2-1,-,CASSPRTNEQFF,TGTGCCAGCAGCCCGCGGACTAACGAGCAGTTCTTC
TRBV13,TRBJ1-4,-,CASSFGRHPEKLFF,TGTGCCAGCAGCTTCGGCAGGCACCCCGAAAAACTGTTTTTT
TRBV18,TRBJ1-6,-,CASSRGIDSPLHF,TGTGCCAGCTCACGCGGGATAGATTCACCCCTCCACTTT
TRBV11-2,TRBJ1-2,-,CASSLDTGMLGYTF,TGTGCCAGCAGCTTAGATACAGGGATGTTGGGCTACACCTTC
TRBV14,TRBJ1-2,-,CASSQRSQGRGDGYTF,TGTGCCAGCAGCCAACGTTCCCAGGGGCGTGGAGATGGCTACACCTTC
TRBV20-1,TRBJ1-3,-,CSAKQGNTIYF,TGCAGTGCAAAACAAGGAAACACCATATATTTT
TRBV7-9,TRBJ1-4,TRBD1,CASRRQGWGEKLFF,TGTGCCAGCAGACGACAGGGTTGGGGTGAAAAACTGTTTTTT
TRBV5-4,TRBJ2-3,TRBD2,CASSILSGGAIDTQYF,TGTGCCAGCAGCATACTTAGCGGGGGGGCGATAGATACGCAGTATTTT
TRBV4-3,TRBJ1-2,TRBD1,CASSQTGTGVERGYTF,TGCGCCAGCAGCCAAACGGGGACAGGTGTAGAACGGGGCTACACCTTC
TRBV6-1,TRBJ2-1,TRBD2,CASSESLAGVNEQFF,TGTGCCAGCAGTGAATCACTAGCGGGAGTCAATGAGCAGTTCTTC
TRBV4-3,TRBJ2-5,TRBD1,CASSQDRRGQVQETQYF,TGCGCCAGCAGCCAAGATCGGCGGGGACAGGTCCAAGAGACCCAGTACTTC
TRBV11-2,TRBJ2-1,TRBD2,CASSSRTSESYNEQFF,TGTGCCAGCAGCTCTCGGACTAGCGAATCCTACAATGAGCAGTTCTTC
TRBV27,TRBJ2-2,TRBD2,CASSLSGLASGELFF,TGTGCCAGCAGTTTAAGCGGACTAGCTTCCGGGGAGCTGTTTTTT
TRBV7-9,TRBJ1-1,TRBD1,CASSPAGGTEAFF,TGTGCCAGCAGCCCGGCAGGGGGCACTGAAGCTTTCTTT
TRBV9,TRBJ1-6,TRBD1,CASSAGQVNSPLHF,TGTGCCAGCAGCGCGGGACAGGTTAATTCACCCCTCCACTTT